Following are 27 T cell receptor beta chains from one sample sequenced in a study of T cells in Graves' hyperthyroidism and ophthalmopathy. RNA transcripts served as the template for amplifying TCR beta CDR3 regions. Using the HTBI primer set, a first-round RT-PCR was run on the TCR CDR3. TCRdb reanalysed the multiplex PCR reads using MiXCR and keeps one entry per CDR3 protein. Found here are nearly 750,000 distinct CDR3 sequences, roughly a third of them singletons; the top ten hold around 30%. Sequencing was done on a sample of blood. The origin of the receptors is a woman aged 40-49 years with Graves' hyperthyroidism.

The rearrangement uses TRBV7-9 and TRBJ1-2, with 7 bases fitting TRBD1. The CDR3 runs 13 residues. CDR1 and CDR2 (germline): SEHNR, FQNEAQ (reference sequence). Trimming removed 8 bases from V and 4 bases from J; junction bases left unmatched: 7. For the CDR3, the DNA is TGTGCCAGCTCGAGCAGGGGGGCCTATGGCTACACCTTC. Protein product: CASSSRGAYGYTF. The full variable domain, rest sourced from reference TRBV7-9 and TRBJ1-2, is DTGVSQNPRHKITKRGQNVTFRCDPISEHNRLYWYRQTLGQGPEFLTYFQNEAQLEKSRLLSDRFSAERPKGSFSTLEIQRTEQGDSAMYLCASSSRGAYGYTFGSGTRLTVV.

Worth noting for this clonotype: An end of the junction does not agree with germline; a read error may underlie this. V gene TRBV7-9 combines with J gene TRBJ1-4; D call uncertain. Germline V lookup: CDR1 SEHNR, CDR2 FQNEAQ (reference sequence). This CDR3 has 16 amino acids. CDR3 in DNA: TGCGCCAGCAGCCAAGAAGCGGGCTGGGGTAATGAAAAACTGTTTTTT. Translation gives CASSQEAGWGNEKLFF.

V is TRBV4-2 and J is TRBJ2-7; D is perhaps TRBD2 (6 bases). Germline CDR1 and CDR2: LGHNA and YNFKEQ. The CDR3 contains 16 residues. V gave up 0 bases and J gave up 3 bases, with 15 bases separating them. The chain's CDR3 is CASSQDESRGIYEQYF. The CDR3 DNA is TGTGCCAGCAGCCAAGATGAGTCCCGGGGGATCTACGAGCAGTACTTC.

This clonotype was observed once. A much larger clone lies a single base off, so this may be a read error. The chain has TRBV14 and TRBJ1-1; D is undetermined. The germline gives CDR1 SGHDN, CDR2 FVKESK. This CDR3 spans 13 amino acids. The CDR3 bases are TGTGCCAGCAGCGGTCAATCGAACACTGGAGCTTTCTTT. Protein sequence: CASSGQSNTGAFF.

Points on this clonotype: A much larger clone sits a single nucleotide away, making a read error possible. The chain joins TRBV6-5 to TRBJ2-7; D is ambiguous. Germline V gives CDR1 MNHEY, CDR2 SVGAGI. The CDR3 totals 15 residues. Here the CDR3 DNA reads TGTGCCATCAGTTACTCCGGCAGCACTGGCTACGAGCAGTACTTC. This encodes CAISYSGSTGYEQYF.

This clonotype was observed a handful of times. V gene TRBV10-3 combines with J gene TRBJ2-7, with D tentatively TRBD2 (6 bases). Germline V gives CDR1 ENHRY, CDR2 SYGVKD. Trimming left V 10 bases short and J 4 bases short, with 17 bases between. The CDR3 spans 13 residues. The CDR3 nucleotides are TGTGCCAGCAGCCCATCTCGGGGGTACGAGCAGTACTTC. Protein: CASSPSRGYEQYF.

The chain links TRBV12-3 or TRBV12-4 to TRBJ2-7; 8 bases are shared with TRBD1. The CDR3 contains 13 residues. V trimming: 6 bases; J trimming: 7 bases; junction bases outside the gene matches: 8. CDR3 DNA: TGTGCCAGCAGAAAGACAGGGGCGGAGGAGCAGTACTTC. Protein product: CASRKTGAEEQYF.

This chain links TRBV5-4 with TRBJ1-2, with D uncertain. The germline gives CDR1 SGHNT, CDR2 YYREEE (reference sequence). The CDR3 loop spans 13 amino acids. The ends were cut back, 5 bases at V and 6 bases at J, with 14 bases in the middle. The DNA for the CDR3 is TGTGCCAGCAGTCAAACTCCCCCCGATGGCTACACCTTC. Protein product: CASSQTPPDGYTF.

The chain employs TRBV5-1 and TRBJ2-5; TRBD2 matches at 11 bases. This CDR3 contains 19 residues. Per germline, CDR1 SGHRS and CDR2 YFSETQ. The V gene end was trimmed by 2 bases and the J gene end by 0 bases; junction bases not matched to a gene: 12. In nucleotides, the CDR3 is TGCGCCAGCAGCTTACCCGGGACTAGCGGACTAGTGTACCAAGAGACCCAGTACTTC. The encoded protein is CASSLPGTSGLVYQETQYF. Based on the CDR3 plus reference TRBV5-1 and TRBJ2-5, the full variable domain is KAGVTQTPRYLIKTRGQQVTLSCSPISGHRSVSWYQQTPGQGLQFLFEYFSETQRNKGNFPGRFSGRQFSNSRSEMNVSTLELGDSALYLCASSLPGTSGLVYQETQYFGPGTRLLVL.

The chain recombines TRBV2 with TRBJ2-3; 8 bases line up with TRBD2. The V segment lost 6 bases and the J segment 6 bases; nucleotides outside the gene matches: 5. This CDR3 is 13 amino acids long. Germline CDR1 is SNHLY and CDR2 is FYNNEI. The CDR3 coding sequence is TGTGCCAGCAGCCAGGCTAGCGGGGATACGCAGTATTTT. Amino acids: CASSQASGDTQYF.

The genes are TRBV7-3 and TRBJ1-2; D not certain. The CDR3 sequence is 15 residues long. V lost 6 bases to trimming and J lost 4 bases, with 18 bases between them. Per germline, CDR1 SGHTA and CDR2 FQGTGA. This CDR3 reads CASSPLNSRGYGYTF. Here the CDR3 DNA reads TGTGCCAGCAGTCCTCTGAATTCCCGGGGCTATGGCTACACCTTC.

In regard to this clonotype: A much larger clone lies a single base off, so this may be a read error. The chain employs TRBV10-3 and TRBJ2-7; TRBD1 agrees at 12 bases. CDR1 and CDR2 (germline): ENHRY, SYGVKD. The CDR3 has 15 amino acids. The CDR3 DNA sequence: TGTGCCAGCAGTTTAGCCGGGACAGGGGGCTCCGAGCAGTACTTC. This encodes CASSLAGTGGSEQYF.

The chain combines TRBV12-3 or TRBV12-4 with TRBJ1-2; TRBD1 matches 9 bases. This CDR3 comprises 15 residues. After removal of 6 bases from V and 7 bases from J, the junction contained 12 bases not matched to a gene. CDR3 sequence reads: CASSPRTGAGSGYTF. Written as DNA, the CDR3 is TGTGCCAGCAGCCCGCGGACAGGGGCGGGGAGTGGCTACACCTTC.

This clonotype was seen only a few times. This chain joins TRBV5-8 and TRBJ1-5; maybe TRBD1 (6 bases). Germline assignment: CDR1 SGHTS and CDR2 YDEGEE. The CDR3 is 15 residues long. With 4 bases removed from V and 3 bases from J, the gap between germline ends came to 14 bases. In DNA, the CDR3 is TGTGCCAGCAGCCCCGGACAGTTACCCAATCAGCCCCAGCATTTT. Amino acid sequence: CASSPGQLPNQPQHF.

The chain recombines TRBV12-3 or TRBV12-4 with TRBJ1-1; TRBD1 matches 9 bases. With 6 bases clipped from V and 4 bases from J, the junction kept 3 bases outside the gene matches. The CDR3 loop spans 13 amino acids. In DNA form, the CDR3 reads TGTGCCAGCAGGCGGGGACAGGGCACTGAAGCTTTCTTT. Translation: CASRRGQGTEAFF.

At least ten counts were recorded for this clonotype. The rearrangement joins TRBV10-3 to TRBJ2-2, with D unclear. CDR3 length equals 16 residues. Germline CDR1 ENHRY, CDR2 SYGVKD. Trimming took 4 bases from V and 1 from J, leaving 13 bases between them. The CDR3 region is CAISAVGQLNTGELFF. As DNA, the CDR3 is TGTGCCATCAGTGCAGTCGGGCAACTGAACACCGGGGAGCTGTTTTTT.

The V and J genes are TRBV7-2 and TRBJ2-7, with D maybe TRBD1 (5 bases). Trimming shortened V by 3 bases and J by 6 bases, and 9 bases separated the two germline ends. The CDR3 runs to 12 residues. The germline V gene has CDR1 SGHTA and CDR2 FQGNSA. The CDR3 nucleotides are TGTGCCAGCAGCTTCGACAGACCCGAGCAGTACTTC. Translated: CASSFDRPEQYF.

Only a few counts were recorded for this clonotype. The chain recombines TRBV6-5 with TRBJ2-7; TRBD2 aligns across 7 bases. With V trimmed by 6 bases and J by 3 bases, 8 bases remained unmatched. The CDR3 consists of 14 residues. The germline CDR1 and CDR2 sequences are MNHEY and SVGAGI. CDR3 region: CASRLGLRDYEQYF. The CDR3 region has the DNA TGTGCCAGCAGGTTGGGACTACGAGACTACGAGCAGTACTTC.

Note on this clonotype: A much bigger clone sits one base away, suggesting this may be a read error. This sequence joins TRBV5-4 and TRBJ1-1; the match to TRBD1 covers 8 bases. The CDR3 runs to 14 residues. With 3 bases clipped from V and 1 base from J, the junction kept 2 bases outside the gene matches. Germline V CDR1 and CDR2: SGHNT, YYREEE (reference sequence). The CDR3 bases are TGTGCCAGCAGCTGGACAGGGAGGAACACTGAAGCTTTCTTT. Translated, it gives CASSWTGRNTEAFF.

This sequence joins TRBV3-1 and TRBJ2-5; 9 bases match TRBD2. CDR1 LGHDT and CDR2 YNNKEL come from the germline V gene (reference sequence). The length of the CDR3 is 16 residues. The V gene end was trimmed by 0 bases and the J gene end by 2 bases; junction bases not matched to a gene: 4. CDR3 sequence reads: CASSQDLTSGQETQYF. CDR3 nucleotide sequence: TGTGCCAGCAGCCAAGATTTGACTAGCGGACAAGAGACCCAGTACTTC.

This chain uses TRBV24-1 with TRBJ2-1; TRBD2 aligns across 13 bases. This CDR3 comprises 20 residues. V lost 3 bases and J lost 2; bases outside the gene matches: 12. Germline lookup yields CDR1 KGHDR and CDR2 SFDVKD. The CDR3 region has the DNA TGTGCCACCAGTGATGCCGATGCTGGACTAGCGGGAGTCCCCTACAATGAGCAGTTCTTC. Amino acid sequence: CATSDADAGLAGVPYNEQFF.

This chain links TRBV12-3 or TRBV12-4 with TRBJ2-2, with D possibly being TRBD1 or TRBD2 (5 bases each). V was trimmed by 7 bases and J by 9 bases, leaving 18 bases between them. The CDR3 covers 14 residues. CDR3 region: CASTERWGIRELFF. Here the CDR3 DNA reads TGTGCCAGCACCGAGCGGTGGGGGATCCGGGAGCTGTTTTTT.

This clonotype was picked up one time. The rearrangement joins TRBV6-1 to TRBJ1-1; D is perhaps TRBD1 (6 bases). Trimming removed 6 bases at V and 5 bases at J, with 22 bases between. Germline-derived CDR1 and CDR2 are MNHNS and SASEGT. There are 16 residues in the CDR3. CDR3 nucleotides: TGTGCCAGCAGCCAAGCAAGCGGCAGGGGCGGTACTGAAGCTTTCTTT. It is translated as CASSQASGRGGTEAFF.

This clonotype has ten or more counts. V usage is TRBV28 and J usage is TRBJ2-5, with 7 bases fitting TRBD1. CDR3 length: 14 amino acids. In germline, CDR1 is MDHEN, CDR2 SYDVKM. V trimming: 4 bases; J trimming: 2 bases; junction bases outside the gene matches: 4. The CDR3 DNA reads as TGTGCCAGCAGTTGGGACAGTGCTCAAGAGACCCAGTACTTC. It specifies CASSWDSAQETQYF.

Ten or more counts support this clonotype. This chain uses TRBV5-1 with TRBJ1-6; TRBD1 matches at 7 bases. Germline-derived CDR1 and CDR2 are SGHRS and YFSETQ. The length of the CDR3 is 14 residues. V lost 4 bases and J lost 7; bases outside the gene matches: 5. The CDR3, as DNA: TGCGCCAGCAGCCCCGGGACAGAAAATTCACCCCTCCACTTT. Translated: CASSPGTENSPLHF.

The CDR3: CASSYSWGGNTEAFF. The CDR3 nucleotides read TGTGCCAGCAGTTACTCCTGGGGAGGGAACACTGAAGCTTTCTTT. This rearrangement joins TRBV6-5 to TRBJ1-1; D gene uncertain. Germline CDR1 and CDR2: MNHEY and SVGAGI. This CDR3 is built from 15 residues. Trimming took off 0 bases at V and 1 base at J, with 9 bases between the two ends.

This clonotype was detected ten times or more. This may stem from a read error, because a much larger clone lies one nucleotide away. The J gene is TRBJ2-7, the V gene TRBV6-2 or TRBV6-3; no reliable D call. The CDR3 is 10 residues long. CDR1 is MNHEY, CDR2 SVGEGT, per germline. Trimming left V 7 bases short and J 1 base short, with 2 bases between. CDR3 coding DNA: TGTGCCAGCATTTCCTACGAGCAGTACTTC. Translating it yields CASISYEQYF.